This T cell receptor beta chain appears in the sequencing data of a study of cytomegalovirus exposure and HLA in healthy donors. Study context: From some 180 million T cells, an earlier analysis saw 120 million or so unique TCR beta sequences.

The primer mix had 60 Vbeta and 13 Jbeta primers. Profiled with immunoSEQ multiplex PCR; TCRdb holds only in-frame clones, not every one. The data show approximately 40,000 clones, with approximately 82% seen just once and over 9.5% held by the top ten. The CDR3 runs 12 residues. V lost 5 bases, J lost 7 bases, and 11 bases lay in between. Germline V gene sequence: CDR1 SGHVS, CDR2 FQNEAQ. As to this clone: What it binds is not known.

Notes on the study in general: One variant, a missense change in DCLRE1C, was linked in a later analysis to TCR beta V- and J-gene trimming. Analyses of presence/absence relied on an assumption of roughly uniform sequencing depth across donors. A later analysis appeared to link common viral pathogens to several of the most significant clusters.

V usage is TRBV7-8 and J usage is TRBJ1-2; no reliable D call. The sample was PBMCs. The sequence was obtained from a woman under 30 in good health and CMV-seropositive. The CDR3 loop reads CASSLHGGGYTF. Written as DNA, the CDR3 is TGTGCCAGCAGCCTTCATGGAGGTGGCTACACCTTC.